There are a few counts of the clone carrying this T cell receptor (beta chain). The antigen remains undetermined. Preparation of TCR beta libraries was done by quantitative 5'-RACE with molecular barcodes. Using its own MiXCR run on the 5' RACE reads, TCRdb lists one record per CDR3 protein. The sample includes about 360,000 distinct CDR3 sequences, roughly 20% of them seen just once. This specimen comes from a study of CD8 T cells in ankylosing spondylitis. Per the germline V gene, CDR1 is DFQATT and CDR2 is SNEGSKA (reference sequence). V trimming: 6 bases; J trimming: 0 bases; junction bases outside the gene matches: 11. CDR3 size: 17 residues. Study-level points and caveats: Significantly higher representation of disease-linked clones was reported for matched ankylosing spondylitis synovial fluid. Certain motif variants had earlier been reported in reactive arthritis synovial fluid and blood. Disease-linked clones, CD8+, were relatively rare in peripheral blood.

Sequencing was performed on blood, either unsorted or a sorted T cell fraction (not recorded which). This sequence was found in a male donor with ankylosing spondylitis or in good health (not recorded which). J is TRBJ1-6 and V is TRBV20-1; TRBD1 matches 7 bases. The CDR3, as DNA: TGCAGTGCGCGGGACAGTGCACTTAGCTCCTATAATTCACCCCTCCACTTT. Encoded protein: CSARDSALSSYNSPLHF.